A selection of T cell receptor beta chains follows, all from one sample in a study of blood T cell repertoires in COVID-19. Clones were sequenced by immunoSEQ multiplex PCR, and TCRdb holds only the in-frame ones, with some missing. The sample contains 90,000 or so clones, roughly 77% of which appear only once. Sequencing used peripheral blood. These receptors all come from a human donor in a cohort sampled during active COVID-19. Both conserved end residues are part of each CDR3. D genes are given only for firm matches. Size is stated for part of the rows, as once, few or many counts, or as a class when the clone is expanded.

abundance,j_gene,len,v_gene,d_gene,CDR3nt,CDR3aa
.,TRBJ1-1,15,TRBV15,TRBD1,TGTGCCACCAGCAGGGTTGGGACAGGGCACACTGAAGCTTTCTTT,CATSRVGTGHTEAFF
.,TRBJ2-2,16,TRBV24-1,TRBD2,TGTGCCACCAGTGACCCTAGCGGGAGCGCACCCGGGGAGCTGTTTTTT,CATSDPSGSAPGELFF
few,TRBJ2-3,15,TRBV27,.,TGTGCCAGCAGTCAGCCTAGCAGAGGCACAGATACGCAGTATTTT,CASSQPSRGTDTQYF
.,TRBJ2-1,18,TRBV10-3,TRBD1,TGTGCCATCAGTGAGCGTCGCACACGGGACAGGGGTTACAATGAGCAGTTCTTC,CAISERRTRDRGYNEQFF
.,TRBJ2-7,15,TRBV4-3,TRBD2,TGCGCCAGCAGCCACACGGTGGGGGGGGTCTACGAGCAGTACTTC,CASSHTVGGVYEQYF
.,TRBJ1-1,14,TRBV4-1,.,TGCGCCAGCAGCCAAGAGGGCTCCCCCACTGAAGCTTTCTTT,CASSQEGSPTEAFF
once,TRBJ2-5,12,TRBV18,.,TGTGCCAGCTCACCAGAACGGGAGACCCAGTACTTC,CASSPERETQYF
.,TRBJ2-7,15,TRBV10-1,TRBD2,TGCGCCAGCAGCTCCGGGACTAGCGGCTCCTACGAGCAGTACTTC,CASSSGTSGSYEQYF
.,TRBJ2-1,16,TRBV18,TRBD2,TGTGCCAGCTCACCTCGAGGGTCTAGCGGGACTAATGAGCAGTTCTTC,CASSPRGSSGTNEQFF
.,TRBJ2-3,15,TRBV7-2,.,TGTGCCAGCAGCCAAGCCCCGAGGGGGACAGATACGCAGTATTTT,CASSQAPRGTDTQYF
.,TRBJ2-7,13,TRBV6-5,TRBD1,TGTGCCAGCGGGACAGGGGGCGTCTACGAGCAGTACTTC,CASGTGGVYEQYF
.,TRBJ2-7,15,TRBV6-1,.,TGTGCCAGCAGTGAGACAGGCCCCTCTTACTACGAGCAGTACTTC,CASSETGPSYYEQYF
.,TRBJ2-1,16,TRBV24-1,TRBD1,TGTGCCACCAGTGATGGGACAGGGGGCCCCTACAATGAGCAGTTCTTC,CATSDGTGGPYNEQFF
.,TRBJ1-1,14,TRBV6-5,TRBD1,TGTGCCAGCGTTAGACAGGGGGTTGGTACTGAAGCTTTCTTT,CASVRQGVGTEAFF
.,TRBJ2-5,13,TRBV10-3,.,TGTGCCATCAGTGATTACGGGCAAGAGACCCAGTACTTC,CAISDYGQETQYF
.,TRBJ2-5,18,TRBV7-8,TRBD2,TGTGCCAGCAACCCGAGTATATTGGCTAGCGGGACGGTTGGGACCCAGTACTTC,CASNPSILASGTVGTQYF
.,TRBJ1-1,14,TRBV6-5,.,TGTGCCAGCAGTTACAGTCAGGTGAACACTGAAGCTTTCTTT,CASSYSQVNTEAFF
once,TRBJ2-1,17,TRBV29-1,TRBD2,TGCAGCGTTGGCAGGGGGCTAGCGGGAGGGCCCTACAATGAGCAGTTCTTC,CSVGRGLAGGPYNEQFF
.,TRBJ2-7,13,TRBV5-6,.,TGTGCCAGCAGCTTGGCCATAGTTACGGAGCAGTACTTC,CASSLAIVTEQYF
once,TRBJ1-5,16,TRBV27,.,TGTGCCAGCAGCCCAAGGGGGGAGGGGTTGGGACAGCCCCAGCATTTT,CASSPRGEGLGQPQHF
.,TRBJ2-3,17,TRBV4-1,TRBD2,TGCGCCAGCAGCCAAGTTAAGGGAGGGAGAGAGACAGATACGCAGTATTTT,CASSQVKGGRETDTQYF
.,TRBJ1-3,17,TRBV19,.,TGTGCCAGTAGCCCCGAGGGACATCATGACTCTGGAAACACCATATATTTT,CASSPEGHHDSGNTIYF